This TCR beta chain was found in a study of blood T cell repertoires in COVID-19. Cohorts were determined from participant-reported clinical history. Among Cohort 3 donors, those recovered had two negative PCRs, clearance, or symptom resolution. As originally analysed: How many nucleated cells were present was estimated from reference gene primer amplification. Clones were read by immunoSEQ multiplex PCR, and TCRdb kept only the in-frame ones, dropping some. D and trimming come from the DNA, and the V and J calls and clone size come from that table. Of roughly 300,000 clones listed, approximately 87% are singletons. The TCR sequence derives from a woman in her 30s who had recovered from COVID-19. The source material was PBMCs or T cells enriched from blood (not recorded which).

CDR3 sequence reads: CATYWSRDTEAFF. The CDR3 DNA sequence: TGTGCCACCTACTGGAGTCGGGACACTGAAGCTTTCTTT. The chain links TRBV6-5 to TRBJ1-1, with D hard to call. Germline CDR1 is MNHEY and CDR2 is SVGAGI. This CDR3 region has 13 residues. V shed 10 bases and J shed 3 bases, with 15 bases lying between them.